These 9 T cell receptor beta chains share one sample of origin, sequenced in a study of T cell repertoires in cytomegalovirus infection. TCRdb fed the reads into MiXCR, producing one record per CDR3 protein. Among about 500,000 distinct CDR3 sequences, around 35% were seen once, and the ten largest hold roughly a sixth. Their recognized antigens are unknown. The sequences come from cultured PBMCs, collected from culture after CMV antigen stimulation. These receptors were taken from a human donor in good health (CMV status not recorded). Some clones in this sample may be carry-over from other donors' samples.

To note about this clonotype: At one boundary the junction diverges from the germline segment, which might be a read error. This rearrangement joins TRBV7-6 to TRBJ2-5, with D uncertain. Germline values: CDR1 SGHVS, CDR2 FNYEAQ. The CDR3 spans 14 residues. In nucleotides, the CDR3 is TGTGCTAGCAGCTTTCTGGGCGGACAAGAGACCCAGTACTTC. It encodes CASSFLGGQETQYF.

The J gene is TRBJ1-1, the V gene TRBV30, with D uncertain. The V end lost 3 bases, the J end lost 7 bases, and 15 bases lay between the germline ends. Germline values: CDR1 GTSNPN, CDR2 SVGIG (reference sequence). CDR3 size: 13 residues. CDR3 protein: CAWRVDEVNEAFF. The DNA for the CDR3 is TGTGCCTGGAGAGTAGACGAGGTAAATGAAGCTTTCTTT.

This clonotype was observed a handful of times. This chain uses TRBV5-1 with TRBJ2-1, with 12 bases lining up with TRBD2. CDR3 length: 17 residues. The germline V gene encodes CDR1 SGHRS and CDR2 YFSETQ. V trimming: 3 bases; J trimming: 3 bases; junction bases outside the gene matches: 7. This chain's CDR3 is CASSSGTSGFGYNEQFF. Written as DNA, the CDR3 is TGCGCCAGCAGCTCTGGGACTAGCGGGTTCGGCTACAATGAGCAGTTCTTC.

J is TRBJ2-6 and V is TRBV19; possible D gene TRBD1, 6 bases. CDR1 is LNHDA, CDR2 SQIVND, per germline (reference sequence). There are 18 residues in the CDR3. V lost 3 bases and J 9 bases, leaving 24 bases between the germline ends. Written as DNA, the CDR3 is TGTGCCAGTAGTATTTTAGGGCAGGGGACGCAAGCTGGCAACGTCCTGACTTTC. It yields the protein CASSILGQGTQAGNVLTF.

V usage is TRBV18 and J usage is TRBJ1-1; TRBD1 is a possible D gene (5 bases). V lost 3 bases and J 8 bases, leaving 13 bases between the germline ends. Germline CDR1 reads KGHSH; CDR2 reads LQKENI. The length of the CDR3 is 13 residues. CDR3 in amino acids: CASSPTGAVEAFF. The CDR3 nucleotides are TGTGCCAGCTCACCGACCGGGGCGGTAGAAGCTTTCTTT.

This clonotype came up a few times. The chain links TRBV19 to TRBJ2-6, with TRBD1 matching over 8 bases. The CDR3 runs 19 residues. Germline CDR1 is LNHDA and CDR2 is SQIVND (reference sequence). The J segment lost 1 base and the V segment lost 5 bases, leaving 13 bases of the junction unmatched. The CDR3 protein is CASSPLRGTGKSGANVLTF. The CDR3 nucleotides are TGTGCCAGTAGTCCCCTTCGAGGGACAGGAAAATCTGGGGCCAACGTCCTGACTTTC.

V and J are TRBV4-3 and TRBJ2-1; 11 nucleotides line up with TRBD2. The CDR3 runs 16 residues. V lost 0 bases, J lost 3 bases, and 1 base stayed unmatched. CDR1 is LGHNA, CDR2 YSLEER, per germline. CDR3 bases: TGCGCCAGCAGCCAAGAGGGACTAGCGGTCTACAATGAGCAGTTCTTC. As protein: CASSQEGLAVYNEQFF.

The rearrangement links TRBV30 to TRBJ2-1; D is unclear. Between the trimmed V and J ends, which lost 2 bases and 9 bases, there was a span of 11 bases. Germline CDR1 is GTSNPN and CDR2 is SVGIG (reference sequence). This CDR3 spans 12 amino acids. The CDR3 sequence is CAWSSQMGEQFF. The CDR3 nucleotides are TGTGCCTGGAGTTCACAAATGGGTGAGCAGTTCTTC.

The chain joins TRBV7-2 to TRBJ1-2; a possible D gene is TRBD1 (5 bases). V lost 5 bases and J 4 bases, leaving 17 bases between the germline ends. Germline V gene sequence: CDR1 SGHTA, CDR2 FQGNSA. This CDR3 region has 15 residues. CDR3 DNA: TGTGCCAGCAGCGTTAATTCAGGGAGCGCCTATGGCTACACCTTC. Translation: CASSVNSGSAYGYTF.